Described below is a single T cell receptor beta chain sequence and its context. The antigen is not known. This sample stems from a study of OX40 agonist ivuxolimab in advanced cancers. About the study: Every 2 weeks, patients received ivuxolimab intravenously, dosed at 0.01 to 10 mg/kg. People in dose escalation had one of these cancers: hepatocellular carcinoma, melanoma, renal cell or head and neck cancer. Study observations and caveats: The mean number of expanded clones was higher in CD8+ T cells than in CD4+.

Here immunoSEQ multiplex PCR was the method, and the copy in TCRdb shows in-frame clones only, minus some. The top ten hold roughly 1.9% of the sample, which has roughly 60,000 clones, around 84% seen once. Trimming removed 6 bases at V and 4 bases at J, with 10 bases between. From germline, CDR1 is MNHEY and CDR2 SVGAGI. The CDR3 length is 13 residues. The V gene is TRBV6-5, the J gene TRBJ2-1, with D possibly matching TRBD2 (5 bases). The sequence derives from an adult with an advanced solid tumor such as melanoma, head and neck, liver or kidney cancer. This material consisted of CD4+ or CD8+ T cells sorted from blood, taken in a trial of the OX40 agonist ivuxolimab. The CDR3 protein is CASRGVAYNEQFF. The DNA for the CDR3 is TGTGCCAGCAGGGGAGTAGCGTACAATGAGCAGTTCTTC.